What follows is one TCR beta chain and its context. The target antigen is unknown. This specimen belongs to a study of T cells in Graves' hyperthyroidism and ophthalmopathy. General study results and limits: Most thyroid clonotypes that were expanded above 0.001 also turned up in blood.

This CDR3 region has 11 residues. Germline V CDR1 and CDR2: DFQATT, SNEGSKA (reference sequence). From RNA transcripts, TCR beta CDR3 regions were amplified. HTBI primers were the set used in a first-round RT-PCR of the TCR CDR3. TCRdb called the multiplex PCR reads again in MiXCR, with one record for every CDR3 protein. The table has some 600,000 distinct CDR3 sequences, 40% to 55% seen once. Graves' hyperthyroidism without ophthalmopathy progression within 18 months was termed stable. Patients were aged 18 to 65, had disease duration under 2 months, and had newly diagnosed hyperthyroidism. Patients showing uncontrolled infection, other autoimmune disease, pregnancy or lactation were ineligible.

Specimen: peripheral blood or thyroid tissue (not recorded which). The TCR comes from a young woman with Graves' hyperthyroidism. J is TRBJ1-4 and V is TRBV20-1; the D is unclear. CDR3 in DNA: TGCAGGGCCAGCCGTGGTGAAAAACTGTTTTTT. Protein sequence: CRASRGEKLFF.